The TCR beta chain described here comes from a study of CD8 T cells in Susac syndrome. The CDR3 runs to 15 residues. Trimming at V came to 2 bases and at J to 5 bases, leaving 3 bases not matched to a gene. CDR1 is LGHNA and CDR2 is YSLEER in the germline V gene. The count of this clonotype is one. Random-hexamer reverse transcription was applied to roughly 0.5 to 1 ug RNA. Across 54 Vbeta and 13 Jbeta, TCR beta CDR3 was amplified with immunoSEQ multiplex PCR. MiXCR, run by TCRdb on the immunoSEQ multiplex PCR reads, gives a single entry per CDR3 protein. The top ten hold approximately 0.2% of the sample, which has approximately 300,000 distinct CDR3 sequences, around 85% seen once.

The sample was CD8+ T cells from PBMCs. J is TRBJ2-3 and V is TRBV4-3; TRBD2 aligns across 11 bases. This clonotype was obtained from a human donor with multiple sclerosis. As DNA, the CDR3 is TGCGCCAGCAGCCAAATTAGCGGGAGGGAAGATACGCAGTATTTT. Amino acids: CASSQISGREDTQYF.